This TCR beta chain was sequenced during a study of T cells after yellow fever vaccination. A 5'RACE template-switching step, the method used to make TCR cDNA, added a universal primer site and UMIs. TCRdb itself ran the 5' RACE reads through MiXCR, one entry per CDR3 protein. The data hold some 240,000 distinct CDR3 sequences, with around 3.5% observed a single time. This clonotype showed up many times. The input for sequencing was PBMCs, taken 15 days after the yellow fever booster vaccination. The TCR sequence derives from a man aged 18 to 29 who received the YFV17D yellow fever vaccine.

DNA for the CDR3: TGTGCCAGCAGCCAAGCGTCCGGGGTGAACACTGAAGCTTTCTTT. Encoded protein: CASSQASGVNTEAFF. This chain connects TRBV3-1 to TRBJ1-1; D remains ambiguous. The V end was cut by 1 base, the J end by 0 bases, with 9 bases between. This CDR3 region has 15 residues. Germline V gene lookup returns CDR1 LGHDT and CDR2 YNNKEL (reference sequence).